This T cell receptor (beta chain) emerged from a study of long-term antiretroviral therapy in people with HIV. Each specimen consisted of 1-10 million cryopreserved PBMC prior to extraction of DNA. Germline CDR1 GTSNPN, CDR2 SVGIG (reference sequence). V shed 0 bases, J shed 4 bases, and the junction held 5 bases outside the gene matches. The CDR3 loop spans 14 amino acids. Study-wide results and caveats: Before ART, certain clones expanded, and these dominated the repertoire at all time points.

Sequencing used immunoSEQ v3.0 at survey level. Data came from immunoSEQ multiplex PCR; TCRdb stores just in-frame clones and leaves some out. The profile shows 25,000 to 35,000 clones, roughly 88% of them singletons. Details on this clone: Its specificity is unknown.

This chain uses TRBV30 with TRBJ1-2; TRBD1 matches 7 bases. The material was unsorted PBMCs, obtained 2.8 years after starting antiretroviral therapy. The TCR originated in a man aged 25-40 years with HIV. This chain's CDR3 is CAWSVRGPFYGYTF. CDR3 nucleotide sequence: TGTGCCTGGAGTGTTAGGGGGCCTTTCTATGGCTACACCTTC. Using reference TRBV30 and TRBJ1-2 for the parts outside the CDR3, the full variable domain is SQTIHQWPATLVQPVGSPLSLECTVEGTSNPNLYWYRQAAGRGLQLLFYSVGIGQISSEVPQNLSASRPQDRQFILSSKKLLLSDSGFYLCAWSVRGPFYGYTFGSGTRLTVV.